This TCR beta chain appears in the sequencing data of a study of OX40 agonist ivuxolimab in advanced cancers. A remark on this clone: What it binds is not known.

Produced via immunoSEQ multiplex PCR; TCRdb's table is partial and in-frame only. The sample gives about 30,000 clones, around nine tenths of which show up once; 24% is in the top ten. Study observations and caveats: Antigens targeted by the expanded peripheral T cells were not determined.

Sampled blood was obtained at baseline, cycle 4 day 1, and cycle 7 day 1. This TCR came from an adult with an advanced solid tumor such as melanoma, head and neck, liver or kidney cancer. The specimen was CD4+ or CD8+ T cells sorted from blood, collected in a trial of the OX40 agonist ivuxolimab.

CDR3 protein: CASRFGQDPSSYEQYF. The DNA for the CDR3 is TGTGCCAGCAGATTCGGACAGGACCCAAGCTCCTACGAGCAGTACTTC. V usage is TRBV6-6 and J usage is TRBJ2-7, with 7 positions matching TRBD1. Germline assignment: CDR1 MNHNY and CDR2 SVGAGI (reference sequence). This CDR3 has 16 amino acids. Trimming cost V 6 bases and J 0 bases; bases outside gene matches: 11.